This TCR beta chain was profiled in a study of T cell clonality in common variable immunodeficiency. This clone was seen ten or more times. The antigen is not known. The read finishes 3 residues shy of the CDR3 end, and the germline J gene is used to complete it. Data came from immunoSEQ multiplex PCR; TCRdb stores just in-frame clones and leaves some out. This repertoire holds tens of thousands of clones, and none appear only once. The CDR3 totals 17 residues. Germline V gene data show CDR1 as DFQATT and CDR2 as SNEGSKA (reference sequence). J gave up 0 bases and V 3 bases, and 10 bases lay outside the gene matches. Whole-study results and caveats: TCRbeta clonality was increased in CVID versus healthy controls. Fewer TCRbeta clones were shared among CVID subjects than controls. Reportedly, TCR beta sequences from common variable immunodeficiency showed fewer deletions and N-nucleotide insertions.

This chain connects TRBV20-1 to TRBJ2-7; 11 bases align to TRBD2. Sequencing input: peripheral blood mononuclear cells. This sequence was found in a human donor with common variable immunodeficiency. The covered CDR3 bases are TGCAGTGCTAGTAAGGCTAGCGGGGGGCGGAGCTCCTACGAG. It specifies CSASKASGGRSSYE. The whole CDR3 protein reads CSASKASGGRSSYEQYF.